These 24 T cell receptor beta chains originate from one sample sequenced in a study of radiotherapy plus CTLA-4 blockade in lung cancer. TCRdb keeps only in-frame clones here, not all; method: immunoSEQ multiplex PCR. Seen here are 85,000 to 100,000 clones, 72% observed once, and the top ten hold over 13%. Material: peripheral blood, obtained from a patient treated with radiotherapy plus ipilimumab. These receptors were obtained from a human donor with non-small cell lung cancer that progressed on radiotherapy plus ipilimumab.

The chain uses TRBV11-2 and TRBJ2-1; weak D call: TRBD1 (6 bases). The CDR3 consists of 17 residues. The V gene's germline CDR1 is SGHAT and CDR2 FQNNGV. The V and J ends lost 0 bases and 4 bases respectively, with 16 bases between them. CDR3 DNA sequence: TGTGCCAGCAGCTTAGACCACAGGGAAATCATTTACAATGAGCAGTTCTTC. Translated: CASSLDHREIIYNEQFF.

The chain joins TRBV19 to TRBJ1-3; the D gene is possibly TRBD1 (5 bases). V was trimmed by 11 bases and J by 1 base, leaving 12 bases between them. CDR1 and CDR2 (germline): LNHDA, SQIVND (reference sequence). The CDR3 contains 13 residues. The CDR3 coding sequence is TGTGCCTCGCGAAGGACATCTGGAAACACCATATATTTT. Translating it yields CASRRTSGNTIYF.

The genes are TRBV5-4 and TRBJ2-1; 10 bases are shared with TRBD2. CDR1 is SGHNT and CDR2 is YYREEE in the germline V gene (reference sequence). The CDR3 extends over 14 amino acids. The J segment lost 6 bases and the V segment lost 4 bases, leaving 4 bases of the junction unmatched. The CDR3 is CASSAAGGPNEQFF. As DNA, the CDR3 is TGTGCCAGCAGCGCAGCGGGGGGGCCCAATGAGCAGTTCTTC.

This clone was recorded a few times. The junction shows a germline mismatch at one end, possibly a read error. This chain uses TRBV12-5 with TRBJ2-5; TRBD1 might be the D (5 bases). Per germline, CDR1 LGHNT and CDR2 FRNRAP. The CDR3 loop spans 13 amino acids. This CDR3 reads CASGLELGQGVHF. For the CDR3, the DNA is TGTGCTAGTGGTTTGGAGCTAGGGCAGGGTGTGCACTTC. The full variable domain, rest sourced from reference TRBV12-5 and TRBJ2-5, is DARVTQTPRHKVTEMGQEVTMRCQPILGHNTVFWYRQTMMQGLELLAYFRNRAPLDDSGMPKDRFSAEMPDATLATLKIQPSEPRDSAVYFCASGLELGQGVHFGPGTRLLVL.

In this sample, this clone turned up once. The chain employs TRBV15 and TRBJ2-4; weak D call: TRBD2 (5 bases). CDR1 and CDR2 from the germline V gene are LNHNV and YYDKDF (reference sequence). V was cut by 1 base and J by 3 bases, with 10 bases left in between. This CDR3 contains 15 residues. CDR3 sequence: CATSRVTAGKNIQYF. In DNA form, the CDR3 reads TGTGCCACCAGCAGAGTAACGGCGGGCAAAAACATTCAGTACTTC.

Here the CDR3 DNA reads TGCGCCAGCAGCCAAGACGGAGGACAGAATCAAGAGACCCAGTACTTC. Its protein product is CASSQDGGQNQETQYF. The chain employs TRBV4-3 and TRBJ2-5, with D perhaps matching TRBD1 (6 bases). V was clipped by 0 bases and J by 2 bases, with 13 bases between them. Germline V CDR1 and CDR2: LGHNA, YSLEER. The CDR3 is 16 amino acids.

This chain uses TRBV5-5 with TRBJ2-3; D possibly corresponds to TRBD1 (6 bases). Trimming shortened V by 4 bases and J by 2 bases, and 17 bases separated the two germline ends. The germline V gene has CDR1 SGHKS and CDR2 YYEKEE (reference sequence). The CDR3 runs 16 residues. Written as DNA, the CDR3 is TGTGCCAGCAGCCTGGGGGCAGGCGCGTTCACAGATACGCAGTATTTT. It specifies CASSLGAGAFTDTQYF.

The chain joins TRBV2 to TRBJ1-1, with 7 bases that match TRBD1. The trim removed 10 bases at V and 6 bases at J, leaving 11 bases unmatched. The CDR3 runs 13 residues. Germline CDR1 and CDR2: SNHLY and FYNNEI. DNA for the CDR3: TGTGCCACAACACTCGGACAGGCTCCTGAAGCTTTCTTT. This codes for CATTLGQAPEAFF. Full variable domain (rest looked up from reference TRBV2 and TRBJ1-1): EPEVTQTPSHQVTQMGQEVILRCVPISNHLYFYWYRQILGQKVEFLVSFYNNEISEKSEIFDDQFSVERPDGSNFTLKIRSTKLEDSAMYFCATTLGQAPEAFFGQGTRLTVV.

The chain uses TRBV5-1 and TRBJ2-1; D is unresolved. The CDR3 totals 12 residues. V was pared by 3 bases and J by 4 bases, with 5 bases between. CDR1 and CDR2 from the germline V gene are SGHRS and YFSETQ. The CDR3 coding sequence is TGCGCCAGCAGCTCGGATTACAATGAGCAGTTCTTC. Protein: CASSSDYNEQFF. The complete variable domain, with remaining parts taken from reference TRBV5-1 and TRBJ2-1, reads KAGVTQTPRYLIKTRGQQVTLSCSPISGHRSVSWYQQTPGQGLQFLFEYFSETQRNKGNFPGRFSGRQFSNSRSEMNVSTLELGDSALYLCASSSDYNEQFFGPGTRLTVL.

The chain carries TRBV6-1 and TRBJ2-3; no firm D call. The CDR3 runs to 13 residues. Per germline, CDR1 MNHNS and CDR2 SASEGT. The germline V and J ends were trimmed by 5 bases and 6 bases, with 12 bases remaining between them. The CDR3: CASSLEDSDTQYF. The CDR3 DNA reads TGTGCCAGCAGTCTCGAGGATTCGGATACGCAGTATTTT.

V gene TRBV7-2 combines with J gene TRBJ2-7; D remains ambiguous. Germline V gene lookup returns CDR1 SGHTA and CDR2 FQGNSA. V lost 1 base and J lost 2, with 9 bases in between. There are 14 residues in the CDR3. The CDR3 reads CASSLVSGPYEQYF. For the CDR3, the DNA is TGTGCCAGCAGCTTAGTCTCCGGGCCCTACGAGCAGTACTTC.

This chain connects TRBV4-3 to TRBJ2-7; TRBD2 matches at 7 bases. Looked up from germline, CDR1 is LGHNA and CDR2 is YSLEER. With V trimmed by 3 bases and J by 0 bases, 8 bases remained unmatched. This CDR3 spans 16 amino acids. In nucleotides, the CDR3 is TGCGCCAGCAGCCAGGGCAGCGGGGACTCCTCCTACGAGCAGTACTTC. Its translation is CASSQGSGDSSYEQYF.

This clone was counted only a few times. V usage is TRBV7-9 and J usage is TRBJ1-1; the D gene is possibly TRBD1 (5 bases). The CDR3 has 16 residues. In germline, CDR1 is SEHNR, CDR2 FQNEAQ (reference sequence). Trimming pared 5 bases from V and 3 bases from J, leaving 19 bases between. The CDR3 sequence: CASSRLDGGPDTEAFF. The CDR3 nucleotides are TGTGCCAGCAGCCGACTCGATGGGGGACCGGACACTGAAGCTTTCTTT. The whole variable domain, remainder taken from reference TRBV7-9 and TRBJ1-1, is DTGVSQNPRHKITKRGQNVTFRCDPISEHNRLYWYRQTLGQGPEFLTYFQNEAQLEKSRLLSDRFSAERPKGSFSTLEIQRTEQGDSAMYLCASSRLDGGPDTEAFFGQGTRLTVV.

The chain combines TRBV2 with TRBJ2-1, with no clear D. Trimming left V 8 bases short and J 1 base short, with 12 bases between. This CDR3 region has 14 residues. Germline-derived CDR1 and CDR2 are SNHLY and FYNNEI. The CDR3 region is CASGWKRSYNEQFF. The CDR3 nucleotides are TGTGCCAGCGGATGGAAAAGGTCCTACAATGAGCAGTTCTTC.

This clone has only a few counts. The V and J genes are TRBV6-1 and TRBJ2-6; D is uncertain. V dropped 2 bases and J dropped 0 bases, with 17 bases sitting between them. The CDR3 loop spans 19 amino acids. Germline CDR1 reads MNHNS; CDR2 reads SASEGT. CDR3 nucleotide sequence: TGTGCCAGCAGTGAATCGAGCCACCTGCGGATCTCTGGGGCCAACGTCCTGACTTTC. Translation gives CASSESSHLRISGANVLTF.

This clone was observed once. This sequence joins TRBV7-2 and TRBJ1-2, with no clear D. V lost 1 base and J 4 bases, leaving 1 base between the germline ends. The germline V gene has CDR1 SGHTA and CDR2 FQGNSA. The CDR3 totals 11 residues. The CDR3 loop is CASSLVYGYTF. Here the CDR3 DNA reads TGTGCCAGCAGCTTAGTCTATGGCTACACCTTC.

This chain connects TRBV2 to TRBJ1-5; TRBD1 agrees at 11 bases. Trimming at V came to 6 bases and at J to 7 bases, leaving 5 bases not matched to a gene. The CDR3 totals 14 residues. Germline V gene sequence: CDR1 SNHLY, CDR2 FYNNEI. CDR3 nucleotides: TGTGCCAGCAGCGGGACAGGGGGAACGCAGCCCCAGCATTTT. This sequence encodes CASSGTGGTQPQHF. Combining the CDR3 with reference TRBV2 and TRBJ1-5 gives the whole variable domain EPEVTQTPSHQVTQMGQEVILRCVPISNHLYFYWYRQILGQKVEFLVSFYNNEISEKSEIFDDQFSVERPDGSNFTLKIRSTKLEDSAMYFCASSGTGGTQPQHFGDGTRLSIL.

The chain uses TRBV19 and TRBJ1-1, with D perhaps matching TRBD1 (5 bases). The germline V gene has CDR1 LNHDA and CDR2 SQIVND (reference sequence). This CDR3 spans 15 amino acids. V dropped 6 bases and J dropped 5 bases, with 19 bases sitting between them. The CDR3 DNA is TGTGCCAGTAGGACCCCGTTTAGGGGTTTTACTGAAGCTTTCTTT. It specifies CASRTPFRGFTEAFF.

This chain uses TRBV9 with TRBJ2-5; D gene ambiguous. Germline CDR1 and CDR2: SGDLS and YYNGEE. CDR3 length equals 12 residues. Trimming cost V 3 bases and J 10 bases, with 13 bases left between them. The CDR3 sequence: CASSAPGGDQYF. The CDR3 DNA sequence: TGTGCCAGCAGCGCCCCCGGTGGGGACCAGTACTTC. The variable domain in full, with the rest retrieved from reference TRBV9 and TRBJ2-5, is DSGVTQTPKHLITATGQRVTLRCSPRSGDLSVYWYQQSLDQGLQFLIQYYNGEERAKGNILERFSAQQFPDLHSELNLSSLELGDSALYFCASSAPGGDQYFGPGTRLLVL.

This chain uses TRBV27 with TRBJ1-4; 7 bases align to TRBD1. V lost 5 bases and J lost 4; bases outside the gene matches: 7. There are 15 residues in the CDR3. The germline V gene has CDR1 MNHEY and CDR2 SMNVEV (reference sequence). Written as DNA, the CDR3 is TGTGCCAGCAGTCCACTCGACAGGGTTAATGAAAAACTGTTTTTT. Translating it yields CASSPLDRVNEKLFF.

As concerns this clone: The sample carries other DNA sequences with the same CDR3. The rearrangement joins TRBV5-1 to TRBJ2-5; the D gene is possibly TRBD2 (6 bases). CDR3 length: 12 amino acids. Germline V gene data show CDR1 as SGHRS and CDR2 as YFSETQ. V was trimmed by 5 bases and J by 1 base, leaving 6 bases between them. The CDR3 nucleotides read TGCGCCAGCAGGGGGGGCCAAGAGACCCAGTACTTC. Its protein is CASRGGQETQYF.

This chain connects TRBV6-6 to TRBJ1-1, with D possibly TRBD1 on 6 matching bases. The CDR3 spans 11 residues. Per the germline V gene, CDR1 is MNHNY and CDR2 is SVGAGI (reference sequence). V lost 4 bases to trimming and J lost 9 bases, with 9 bases between them. The CDR3 is CASSLQGKAFF. CDR3 nucleotide sequence: TGTGCCAGCAGTTTACAGGGAAAAGCTTTCTTT.

This clone was counted a few times. This sequence joins TRBV6-1 and TRBJ2-1, with 7 positions matching TRBD2. Per germline, CDR1 MNHNS and CDR2 SASEGT. J gave up 7 bases and V 4 bases, and 10 bases lay outside the gene matches. The CDR3 extends over 15 amino acids. CDR3 protein: CASSGGGTKGNEQFF. The CDR3 bases are TGTGCCAGCAGTGGGGGGGGTACGAAGGGGAATGAGCAGTTCTTC.

This clone came up a few times. V usage is TRBV9 and J usage is TRBJ1-2; D remains ambiguous. Germline CDR1 is SGDLS and CDR2 is YYNGEE. The CDR3 spans 14 residues. The V end lost 2 bases, the J end lost 2 bases, and 10 bases lay between the germline ends. This CDR3 is CASSVLRRNYGYTF. CDR3 coding DNA: TGTGCCAGCAGCGTCCTCCGGAGAAACTATGGCTACACCTTC.